This T cell receptor beta chain is drawn from a study of blood T cell repertoires in COVID-19. In this sample, this clone turned up a few times. The protocol was immunoSEQ multiplex PCR, while the TCRdb copy is restricted to in-frame clones and leaves out a portion. In the table there are 150,000 to 200,000 clones, under 85% of which are singletons. Germline CDR1 and CDR2: MGHRA and YSYEKL. V lost 7 bases, J lost 3 bases, and 6 bases stayed unmatched. This CDR3 contains 15 residues. The sample consisted of peripheral blood. This receptor was identified in a woman of 80 years or more with acute or convalescent COVID-19. The chain couples TRBV4-1 to TRBJ2-2; TRBD2 matches at 9 bases. CDR3 sequence reads: CASTLAGRDTGELFF. The CDR3 DNA follows: TGCGCCAGCACCCTAGCGGGAAGGGACACCGGGGAGCTGTTTTTT.